Reported below is one T cell receptor (beta chain). This clonotype was observed a few times. Its cognate antigen has yet to be identified. Base qualities were left out, and no much larger clone turns up one base away. From the germline V gene (reference sequence), CDR1 is SEHNR and CDR2 is FQNEAQ. From the cysteine through the phenylalanine, the CDR3 covers 15 amino acids. Solely the CDR3 DNA is kept, with 45 bases framed from the first base. V has 4 bases trimmed and J has 2 bases trimmed; junction bases matching no gene number 8. This sample's treatment or condition label indicates: in vitro stimulation with specific CMV peptide epitopes to enrich CMV-specific T cells. The sample originates from a study of T cell repertoires in cytomegalovirus infection (dated by TCRdb to the late 2010s). Describing the broader study: Peptide stimulations targeted recently identified HLA-C-restricted CMV epitopes, whose presentation resists viral immunomodulation, together with well-studied HLA-B-restricted epitopes. The HLA type of each donor mattered for the analysis, because public TCR beta signatures pointed to carriage of CMV infection along with the matching HLA type.

Beyond this particular receptor, the publication reports: Cumulative frequency of public TCR beta family members discriminated carriers of CMV infection plus the relevant HLA type in this cohort and an independent roughly 320-donor cohort. The ex vivo response was dominated by HLA-C-restricted CMV-specific TCR beta clonotypes, which also provided the single most frequent clonotype in two of eight donors.

TCRdb shows the sequencer as Illumina HiSeq 1500. Using fastp trimming at Q25 and MiXCR clonotype assembly, TCRdb reanalyzed the public sequencing data and kept in-frame beta chains. For every CDR3 protein sequence, its rows merge into one entry that carries the most common genes and DNA. The sample table holds 450,000 to 650,000 distinct CDR3 sequences, of which roughly 42% were seen once. The ten largest make up 40% to 60% of the sample. The TCR comes from a human donor in good health (CMV status not recorded). Some clones in this sample may be carry-over from other donors' samples. The sample was cultured PBMCs, taken from culture after CMV antigen stimulation. Recombination joined TRBV7-9 with TRBJ2-7; TRBD1 agrees with 7 junctional bases. Here the CDR3 is given as CASSSDRTAPYEQYF. The nucleotide sequence reads as follows: TGTGCCAGCAGCTCGGACAGGACCGCACCCTACGAGCAGTACTTC.